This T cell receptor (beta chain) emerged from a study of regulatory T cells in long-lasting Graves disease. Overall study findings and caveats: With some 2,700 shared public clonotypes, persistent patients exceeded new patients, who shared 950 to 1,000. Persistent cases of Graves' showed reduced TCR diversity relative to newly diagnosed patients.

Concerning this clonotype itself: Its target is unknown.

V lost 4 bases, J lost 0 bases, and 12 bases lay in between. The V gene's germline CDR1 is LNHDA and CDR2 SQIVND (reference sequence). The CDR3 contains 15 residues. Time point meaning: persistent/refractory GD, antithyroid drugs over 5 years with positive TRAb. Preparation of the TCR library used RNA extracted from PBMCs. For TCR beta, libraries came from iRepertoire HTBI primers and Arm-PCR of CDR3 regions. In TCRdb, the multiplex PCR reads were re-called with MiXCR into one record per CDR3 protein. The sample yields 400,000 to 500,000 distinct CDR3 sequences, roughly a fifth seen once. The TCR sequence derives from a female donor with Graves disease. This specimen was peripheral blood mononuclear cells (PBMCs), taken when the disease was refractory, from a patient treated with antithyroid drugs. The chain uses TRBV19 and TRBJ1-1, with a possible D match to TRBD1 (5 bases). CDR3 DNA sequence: TGTGCCAGTAGTACCTCAGGGACCTTGAACACTGAAGCTTTCTTT. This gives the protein CASSTSGTLNTEAFF.